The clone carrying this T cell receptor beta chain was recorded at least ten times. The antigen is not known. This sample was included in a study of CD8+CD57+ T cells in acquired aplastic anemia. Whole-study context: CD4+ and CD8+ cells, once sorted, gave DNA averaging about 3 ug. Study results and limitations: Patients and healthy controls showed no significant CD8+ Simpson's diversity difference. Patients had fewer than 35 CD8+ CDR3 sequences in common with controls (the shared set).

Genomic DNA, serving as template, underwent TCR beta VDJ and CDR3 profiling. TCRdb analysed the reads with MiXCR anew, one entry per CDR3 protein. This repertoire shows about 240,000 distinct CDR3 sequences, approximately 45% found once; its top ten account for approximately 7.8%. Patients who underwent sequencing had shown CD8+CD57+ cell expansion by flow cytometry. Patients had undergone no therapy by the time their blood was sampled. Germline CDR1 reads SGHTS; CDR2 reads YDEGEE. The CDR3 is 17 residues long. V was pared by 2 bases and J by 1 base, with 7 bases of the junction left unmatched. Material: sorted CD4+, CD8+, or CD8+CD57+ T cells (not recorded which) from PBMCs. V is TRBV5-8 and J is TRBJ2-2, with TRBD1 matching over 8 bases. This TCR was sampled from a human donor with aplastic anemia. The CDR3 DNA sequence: TGTGCCAGCAGCTTTCATCCAGGGGGCTTGAACACCGGGGAGCTGTTTTTT. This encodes CASSFHPGGLNTGELFF.